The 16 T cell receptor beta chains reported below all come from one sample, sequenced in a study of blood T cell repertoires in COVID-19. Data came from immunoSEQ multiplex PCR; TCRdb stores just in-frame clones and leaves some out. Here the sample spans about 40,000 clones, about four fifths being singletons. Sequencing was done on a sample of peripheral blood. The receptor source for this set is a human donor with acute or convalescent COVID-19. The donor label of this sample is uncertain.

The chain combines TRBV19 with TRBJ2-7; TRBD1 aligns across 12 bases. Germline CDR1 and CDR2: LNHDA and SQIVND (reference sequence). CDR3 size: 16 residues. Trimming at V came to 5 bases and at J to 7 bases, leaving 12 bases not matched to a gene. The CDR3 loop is CASSVGTGGASGEQYF. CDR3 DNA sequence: TGTGCCAGTAGTGTCGGGACAGGGGGCGCCTCGGGAGAGCAGTACTTC.

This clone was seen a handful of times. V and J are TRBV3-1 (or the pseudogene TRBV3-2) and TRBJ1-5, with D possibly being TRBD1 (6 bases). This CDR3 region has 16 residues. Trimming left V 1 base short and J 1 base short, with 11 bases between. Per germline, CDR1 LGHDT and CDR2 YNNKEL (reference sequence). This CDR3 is CASSQGSGQSNQPQHF. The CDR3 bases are TGTGCCAGCAGCCAAGGGTCCGGACAGAGCAATCAGCCCCAGCATTTT.

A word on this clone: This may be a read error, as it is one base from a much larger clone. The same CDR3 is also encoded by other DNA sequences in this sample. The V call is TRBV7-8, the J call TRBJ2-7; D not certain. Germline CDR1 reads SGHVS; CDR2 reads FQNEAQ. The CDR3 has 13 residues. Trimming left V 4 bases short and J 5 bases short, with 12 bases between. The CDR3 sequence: CASSSGSGDEQYF. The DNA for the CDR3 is TGTGCCAGCAGCTCAGGATCAGGCGACGAGCAGTACTTC.

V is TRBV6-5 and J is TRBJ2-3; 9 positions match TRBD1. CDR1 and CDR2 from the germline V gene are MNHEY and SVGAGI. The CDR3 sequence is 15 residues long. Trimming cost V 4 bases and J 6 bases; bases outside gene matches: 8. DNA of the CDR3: TGTGCCAGCAGTTCACAGGGGGCGCGTTCCGATACGCAGTATTTT. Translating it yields CASSSQGARSDTQYF.

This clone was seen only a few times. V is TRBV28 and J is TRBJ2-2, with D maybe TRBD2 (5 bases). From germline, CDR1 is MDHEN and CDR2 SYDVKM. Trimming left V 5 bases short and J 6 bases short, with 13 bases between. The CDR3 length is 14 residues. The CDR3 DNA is TGTGCCAGCAGTACCCCCGTGGGAGCCGGGGAGCTGTTTTTT. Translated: CASSTPVGAGELFF. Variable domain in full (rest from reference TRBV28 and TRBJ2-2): DVKVTQSSRYLVKRTGEKVFLECVQDMDHENMFWYRQDPGLGLRLIYFSYDVKMKEKGDIPEGYSVSREKKERFSLILESASTNQTSMYLCASSTPVGAGELFFGEGSRLTVL.

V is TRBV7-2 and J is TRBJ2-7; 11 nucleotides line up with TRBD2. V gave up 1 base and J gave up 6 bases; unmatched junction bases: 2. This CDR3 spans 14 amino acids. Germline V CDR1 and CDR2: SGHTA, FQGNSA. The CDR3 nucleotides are TGTGCCAGCAGCTTAGGACTAGCGGGATCCGAGCAGTACTTC. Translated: CASSLGLAGSEQYF.

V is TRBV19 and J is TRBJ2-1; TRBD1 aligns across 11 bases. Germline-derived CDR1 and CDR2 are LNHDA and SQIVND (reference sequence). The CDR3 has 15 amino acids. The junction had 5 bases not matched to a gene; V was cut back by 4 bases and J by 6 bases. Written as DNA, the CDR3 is TGTGCCAGTAGTACTACCGGGACAGGGGGCAATGAGCAGTTCTTC. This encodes CASSTTGTGGNEQFF.

As DNA, the CDR3 is TGTGCCAGCAGTTACCCCGGGATCGAAGGGAAGCCCCAGCATTTT. This codes for CASSYPGIEGKPQHF. The chain is built from TRBV6-2 or TRBV6-3 and TRBJ1-5; D remains ambiguous. Germline CDR1 reads MNHEY; CDR2 reads SVGEGT. This CDR3 spans 15 amino acids. V dropped 2 bases and J dropped 8 bases, with 16 bases sitting between them.

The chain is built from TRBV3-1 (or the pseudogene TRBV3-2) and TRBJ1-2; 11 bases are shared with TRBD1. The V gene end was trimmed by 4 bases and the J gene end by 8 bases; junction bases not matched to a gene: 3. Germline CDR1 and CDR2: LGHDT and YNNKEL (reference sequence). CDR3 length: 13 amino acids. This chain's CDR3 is CASSRGQGAGYTF. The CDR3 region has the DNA TGTGCCAGCAGCCGCGGACAGGGGGCAGGCTACACCTTC.

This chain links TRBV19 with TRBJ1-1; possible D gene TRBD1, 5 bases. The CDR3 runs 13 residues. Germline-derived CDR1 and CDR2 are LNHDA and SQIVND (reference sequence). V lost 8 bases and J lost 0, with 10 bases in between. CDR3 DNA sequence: TGTGCCAGTTCGGGGGTTATGAACACTGAAGCTTTCTTT. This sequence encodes CASSGVMNTEAFF.

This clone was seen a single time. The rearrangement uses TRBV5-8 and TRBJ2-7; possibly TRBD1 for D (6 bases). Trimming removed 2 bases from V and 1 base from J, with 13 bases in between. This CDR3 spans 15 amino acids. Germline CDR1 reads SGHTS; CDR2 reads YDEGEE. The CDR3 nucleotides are TGTGCCAGCAGCTTAGAGGACAGCCGATCCTACGAGCAGTACTTC. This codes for CASSLEDSRSYEQYF.

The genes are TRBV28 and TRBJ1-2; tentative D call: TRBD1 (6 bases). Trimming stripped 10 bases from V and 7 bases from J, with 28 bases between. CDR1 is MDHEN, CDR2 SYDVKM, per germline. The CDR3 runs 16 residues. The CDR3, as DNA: TGTGCCACCATTCCCCCCCAGTGGCAGGGGATGTCTGGCTACACCTTC. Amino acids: CATIPPQWQGMSGYTF.

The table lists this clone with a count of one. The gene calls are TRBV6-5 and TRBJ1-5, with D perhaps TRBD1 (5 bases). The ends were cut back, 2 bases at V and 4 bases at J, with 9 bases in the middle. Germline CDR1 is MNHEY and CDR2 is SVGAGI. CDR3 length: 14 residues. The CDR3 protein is CASSYVQGNQPQHF. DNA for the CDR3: TGTGCCAGCAGTTACGTCCAGGGTAATCAGCCCCAGCATTTT.

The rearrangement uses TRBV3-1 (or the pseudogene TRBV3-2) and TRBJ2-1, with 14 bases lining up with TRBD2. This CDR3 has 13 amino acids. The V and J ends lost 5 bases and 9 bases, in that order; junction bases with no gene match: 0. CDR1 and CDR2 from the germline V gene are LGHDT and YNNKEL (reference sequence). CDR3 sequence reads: CASSGLAGGEQFF. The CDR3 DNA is TGTGCCAGCAGCGGACTAGCGGGAGGTGAGCAGTTCTTC.

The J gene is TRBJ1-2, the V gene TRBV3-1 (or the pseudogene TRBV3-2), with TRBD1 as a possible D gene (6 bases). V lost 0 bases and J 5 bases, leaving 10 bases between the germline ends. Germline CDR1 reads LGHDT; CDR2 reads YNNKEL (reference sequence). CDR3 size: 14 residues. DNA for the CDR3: TGTGCCAGCAGCCAAGAGGACAGCTTGTATGGCTACACCTTC. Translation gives CASSQEDSLYGYTF.

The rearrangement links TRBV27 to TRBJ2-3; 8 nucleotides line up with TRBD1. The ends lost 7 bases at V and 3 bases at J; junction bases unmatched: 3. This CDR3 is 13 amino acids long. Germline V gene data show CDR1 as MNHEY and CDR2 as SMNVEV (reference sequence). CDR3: CASTGGATDTQYF. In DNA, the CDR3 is TGTGCCAGCACAGGGGGCGCGACAGATACGCAGTATTTT.